The 30 T cell receptor beta chains presented below share a single source sample, sequenced in a study of blood T cell repertoires in COVID-19 (dated by TCRdb to 2020 to 2021). The method was the immunoSEQ multiplex PCR assay. TCRdb took this table from immuneACCESS and kept in-frame rearrangements with V and J called. Such tables lack part of the clones; where checked against another copy, unresolved V genes explain under half of the gap, and the rest is unexplained. This sample has roughly 250,000 clones in its table, and roughly 88% of those were observed once. The ten largest clones capture 2.5% to 4% of the sample. Sequenced input: PBMCs or T cells enriched from blood (not recorded which). All receptors come from a middle-aged woman who had been exposed to COVID-19.

The chain uses TRBV7-8 and TRBJ1-5; 8 bases fit TRBD1. The CDR3 covers 15 residues. J gave up 0 bases and V 7 bases, and 5 bases lay outside the gene matches. Germline CDR1 is SGHVS and CDR2 is FQNEAQ. The CDR3 DNA reads TGTGCCAGCACCCAGGGGGCCCATAGCAATCAGCCCCAGCATTTT. Its protein is CASTQGAHSNQPQHF.

The genes are TRBV10-1 and TRBJ1-6; 7 bases align to TRBD1. J lost 0 bases, V lost 6 bases, and 5 bases had no gene match. The CDR3 extends over 16 amino acids. Germline lookup yields CDR1 WNHNN and CDR2 SYGVQD (reference sequence). CDR3 region: CASSRGGGSYNSPLHF. The CDR3 nucleotides are TGCGCCAGCAGCCGAGGGGGCGGCTCCTATAATTCACCCCTCCACTTT.

V is TRBV6-5 and J is TRBJ2-1, with 7 nucleotides matching TRBD1. The germline gives CDR1 MNHEY, CDR2 SVGAGI. Trimming took 0 bases from V and 9 from J; bases not matched to a gene: 8. The CDR3 sequence is 15 residues long. CDR3 coding DNA: TGTGCCAGCAGTTACTCCCGACAGGGAAGGACTGAGCAGTTCTTC. Translation: CASSYSRQGRTEQFF.

This clone was detected a few times. CDR3 sequence reads: CASSQGANTEAFF. Here the CDR3 DNA reads TGTGCCAGCAGCCAGGGCGCGAACACTGAAGCTTTCTTT. The chain couples TRBV3-1 (or the pseudogene TRBV3-2) to TRBJ1-1; no firm D call. Deletions cut 3 bases from V and 1 base from J, with 6 bases between. The CDR3 has 13 residues. The germline V gene has CDR1 LGHDT and CDR2 YNNKEL (reference sequence).

The chain employs TRBV12-3 or TRBV12-4 and TRBJ1-2; a weak D match, TRBD1 (6 bases). The V and J ends lost 2 bases and 4 bases respectively, with 8 bases between them. CDR3 length: 13 residues. DNA for the CDR3: TGTGCCAGCAGTTTAAGGGGGGGCTATGGCTACACCTTC. Amino acid sequence: CASSLRGGYGYTF.

This chain links TRBV4-2 with TRBJ1-5; D is unresolved. Germline assignment: CDR1 LGHNA and CDR2 YNFKEQ. V dropped 0 bases and J dropped 3 bases, with 9 bases sitting between them. CDR3 length: 15 residues. The CDR3 here is CASSQDRNPNQPQHF. The CDR3 DNA follows: TGTGCCAGCAGCCAAGATAGAAACCCCAATCAGCCCCAGCATTTT.

This rearrangement joins TRBV19 to TRBJ1-1; a weak D match, TRBD1 (5 bases). The germline V gene has CDR1 LNHDA and CDR2 SQIVND (reference sequence). The CDR3 spans 14 residues. The V end was cut by 10 bases, the J end by 1 base, with 16 bases between. In DNA, the CDR3 is TGTGCCACCTCAAGCGGGGGGGAGAACACTGAAGCTTTCTTT. Protein sequence: CATSSGGENTEAFF.

This chain joins TRBV18 and TRBJ2-1; D unresolved. CDR1 and CDR2 from the germline V gene are KGHSH and LQKENI. This CDR3 is built from 13 residues. The V end was cut by 6 bases, the J end by 1 base, with 7 bases between. CDR3 protein: CASSAGSYNEQFF. CDR3 DNA: TGTGCCAGCTCGGCCGGGTCCTACAATGAGCAGTTCTTC.

Concerning this clone itself: The same CDR3 is also encoded by other DNA sequences in this sample. This chain uses TRBV6-2 or TRBV6-3 with TRBJ2-7; D is ambiguous. This CDR3 contains 11 residues. Germline V gene lookup returns CDR1 MNHEY and CDR2 SVGEGT. The V end lost 5 bases, the J end lost 1 base, and 3 bases lay between the germline ends. The CDR3 loop is CASSQSYEQYF. In DNA form, the CDR3 reads TGTGCCAGCAGTCAGTCCTACGAGCAGTACTTC.

The rearrangement joins TRBV5-4 to TRBJ2-1; TRBD2 is a possible D gene (6 bases). CDR3 length: 16 amino acids. Germline V gene lookup returns CDR1 SGHNT and CDR2 YYREEE (reference sequence). V lost 3 bases and J lost 7, with 20 bases in between. CDR3 residues: CASSSGGDSLGNEQFF. The CDR3 DNA reads TGTGCCAGCAGCTCTGGAGGGGACTCCCTGGGGAATGAGCAGTTCTTC. Looking up the rest from reference TRBV5-4 and TRBJ2-1 gives the full variable domain: ETGVTQSPTHLIKTRGQQVTLRCSSQSGHNTVSWYQQALGQGPQFIFQYYREEENGRGNFPPRFSGLQFPNYSSELNVNALELDDSALYLCASSSGGDSLGNEQFFGPGTRLTVL.

This chain joins TRBV19 and TRBJ1-1; TRBD1 agrees at 7 bases. Germline V gene data show CDR1 as LNHDA and CDR2 as SQIVND (reference sequence). CDR3 length: 15 residues. Unmatched junction bases numbered 9, after V lost 5 bases and J lost 3 bases. The CDR3 DNA reads TGTGCCAGTAGTGCCCGGTGGGACAGTTACACTGAAGCTTTCTTT. Translating it yields CASSARWDSYTEAFF.

The J gene is TRBJ2-1, the V gene TRBV7-6; TRBD2 matches at 9 bases. CDR3 length: 17 amino acids. Unmatched junction bases numbered 5, after V lost 2 bases and J lost 0 bases. Germline loops: CDR1 SGHVS, CDR2 FNYEAQ. CDR3 loop: CASSLSGGQYSYNEQFF. In nucleotides, the CDR3 is TGTGCCAGCAGCTTAAGCGGGGGGCAATACTCCTACAATGAGCAGTTCTTC. Drawing the rest from reference TRBV7-6 and TRBJ2-1, the complete variable domain is GAGVSQSPRYKVTKRGQDVALRCDPISGHVSLYWYRQALGQGPEFLTYFNYEAQQDKSGLPNDRFSAERPEGSISTLTIQRTEQRDSAMYRCASSLSGGQYSYNEQFFGPGTRLTVL.

The CDR3 reads CASVGGGTEAFF. The CDR3 region has the DNA TGTGCCAGCGTAGGGGGGGGCACTGAAGCTTTCTTT. The V gene is TRBV2, the J gene TRBJ1-1; D perhaps matches TRBD1 (6 bases). The CDR3 is 12 amino acids. Germline V gives CDR1 SNHLY, CDR2 FYNNEI. Trimming took off 8 bases at V and 4 bases at J, with 11 bases between the two ends.

The chain links TRBV11-2 to TRBJ2-3; the D is unclear. The CDR3 is made up of 14 amino acids. Trimming took off 1 base at V and 2 bases at J, with 7 bases between the two ends. The germline V gene encodes CDR1 SGHAT and CDR2 FQNNGV. For the CDR3, the DNA is TGTGCCAGCAGCTTAGTCTGGCCCACAGATACGCAGTATTTT. Its translation: CASSLVWPTDTQYF.

The rearrangement joins TRBV28 to TRBJ1-1; D perhaps matches TRBD1 (5 bases). V dropped 5 bases and J dropped 4 bases, with 14 bases sitting between them. In germline, CDR1 is MDHEN, CDR2 SYDVKM. The CDR3 is 14 amino acids. CDR3 amino acids: CASSVGAASTEAFF. The CDR3 nucleotides read TGTGCCAGCAGTGTTGGGGCCGCGAGCACTGAAGCTTTCTTT.

The chain couples TRBV19 to TRBJ1-1; TRBD1 is a possible D gene (6 bases). The V end was cut by 5 bases, the J end by 8 bases, with 9 bases between. The germline CDR1 and CDR2 sequences are LNHDA and SQIVND (reference sequence). There are 11 residues in the CDR3. CDR3 nucleotides: TGTGCCAGTAGTTCCACAGGGGAAGCTTTCTTT. Translated, it gives CASSSTGEAFF.

The chain combines TRBV19 with TRBJ1-1; 12 nucleotides line up with TRBD1. The CDR3 is 15 residues long. V gave up 7 bases and J gave up 4 bases; unmatched junction bases: 7. The V gene's germline CDR1 is LNHDA and CDR2 SQIVND (reference sequence). The CDR3, as DNA: TGTGCCAGTAAAGGCCCGGGACAGGGGGCCACTGAAGCTTTCTTT. Residues: CASKGPGQGATEAFF.

The chain combines TRBV7-9 with TRBJ2-2; TRBD2 matches at 12 bases. Per germline, CDR1 SEHNR and CDR2 FQNEAQ (reference sequence). Trimming at V came to 0 bases and at J to 6 bases, leaving 2 bases not matched to a gene. The CDR3 has 16 residues. The CDR3 here is CASSLALAGGSGELFF. CDR3 coding DNA: TGTGCCAGCAGCTTAGCACTAGCGGGAGGTTCCGGGGAGCTGTTTTTT.

The genes are TRBV28 and TRBJ2-7; weak D call: TRBD1 (6 bases). In germline, CDR1 is MDHEN, CDR2 SYDVKM. CDR3 size: 16 residues. V was pared by 2 bases and J by 0 bases, with 14 bases between. The CDR3 coding sequence is TGTGCCAGCAGTTTAATGGGGGCAGAAAGCTCCTACGAGCAGTACTTC. Amino acid sequence: CASSLMGAESSYEQYF.

The rearrangement joins TRBV7-7 to TRBJ2-1, with TRBD1 matching 7 bases. The CDR3 spans 15 residues. V trimming: 6 bases; J trimming: 3 bases; junction bases outside the gene matches: 8. In germline, CDR1 is SSHAT, CDR2 FNYEAQ (reference sequence). The CDR3, as DNA: TGTGCCAGCAGTCCAGGGGGTGGGGGCTACAATGAGCAGTTCTTC. Its protein is CASSPGGGGYNEQFF.

This sequence joins TRBV6-5 and TRBJ1-1, with D perhaps matching TRBD1 (5 bases). Between the trimmed V and J ends, which lost 4 bases and 5 bases, there was a span of 11 bases. Per the germline V gene, CDR1 is MNHEY and CDR2 is SVGAGI. This CDR3 is 13 amino acids long. DNA for the CDR3: TGTGCCAGCAGTTCATTACGGGGGACTGAAGCTTTCTTT. It yields the protein CASSSLRGTEAFF.

The J gene is TRBJ2-2, the V gene TRBV6-5, with 10 nucleotides matching TRBD2. CDR3 length: 16 amino acids. Unmatched junction bases numbered 5, after V lost 2 bases and J lost 5 bases. Germline values: CDR1 MNHEY, CDR2 SVGAGI. The DNA of the CDR3 is TGTGCCAGCAGTTACATGCTACTAGCGGGAACCGGGGAGCTGTTTTTT. Encoded protein: CASSYMLLAGTGELFF.

The CDR3 DNA reads as TGTGCCAGTAGTATCCGGAACGGAGCTATTGCGGTTAGTGGCTACACCTTC. This gives the protein CASSIRNGAIAVSGYTF. The V and J genes are TRBV19 and TRBJ1-2, with D unclear. Trimming cost V 3 bases and J 7 bases, with 24 bases left between them. Per the germline V gene, CDR1 is LNHDA and CDR2 is SQIVND (reference sequence). The CDR3 sequence is 17 residues long.

The chain employs TRBV4-3 and TRBJ2-2, with a weak D call TRBD1 (7 bases). Germline values: CDR1 LGHNA, CDR2 YSLEER. V was clipped by 0 bases and J by 4 bases, with 12 bases between them. This CDR3 is 16 amino acids long. CDR3 nucleotides: TGCGCCAGCAGCCAAGAGGCAGGGGGGAGCACCGGGGAGCTGTTTTTT. This encodes CASSQEAGGSTGELFF.

The chain is built from TRBV29-1 and TRBJ1-3; a weak D match, TRBD1 (5 bases). From germline, CDR1 is SQVTM and CDR2 ANQGSEA. The CDR3 contains 12 residues. Trimming left V 4 bases short and J 1 base short, with 5 bases between. The CDR3 loop is CSVAGSGNTIYF. The CDR3 DNA follows: TGCAGCGTTGCAGGGTCTGGAAACACCATATATTTT.

This chain connects TRBV28 to TRBJ2-5, with D possibly matching TRBD1 (6 bases). Germline V gives CDR1 MDHEN, CDR2 SYDVKM. The CDR3 sequence is 18 residues long. Deletions cut 6 bases from V and 1 base from J, with 24 bases between. CDR3 nucleotides: TGTGCCAGCAGGTTTACAGGGAAGTTTAGTGGCGTCCAAGAGACCCAGTACTTC. It yields the protein CASRFTGKFSGVQETQYF.

CDR3 amino acids: CASSSLAGTGELFF. DNA for the CDR3: TGTGCCAGCAGTTCGCTAGCGGGGACCGGGGAGCTGTTTTTT. V and J are TRBV6-2 or TRBV6-3 and TRBJ2-2, with TRBD2 identical over 9 bases. The length of the CDR3 is 14 residues. V lost 4 bases and J lost 5; bases outside the gene matches: 2. Germline lookup yields CDR1 MNHEY and CDR2 SVGEGT.

The genes are TRBV7-9 and TRBJ1-6; D possibly corresponds to TRBD1 (5 bases). In germline, CDR1 is SEHNR, CDR2 FQNEAQ (reference sequence). V was pared by 8 bases and J by 8 bases, with 13 bases between. CDR3 length equals 13 residues. This chain's CDR3 is CASRLGGDSPLHF. The DNA for the CDR3 is TGTGCCAGCCGTCTGGGGGGAGATTCACCCCTCCACTTT.

This chain's CDR3 is CAWREGRQGWGNQPQHF. The DNA for the CDR3 is TGTGCCTGGAGGGAGGGTCGACAGGGTTGGGGCAATCAGCCCCAGCATTTT. The chain has TRBV30 and TRBJ1-5; 7 bases fit TRBD1. This CDR3 has 17 amino acids. V gave up 3 bases and J gave up 2 bases; unmatched junction bases: 13. Per germline, CDR1 GTSNPN and CDR2 SVGIG (reference sequence).

The genes are TRBV7-3 and TRBJ2-7; a possible D gene is TRBD2 (5 bases). Germline V CDR1 and CDR2: SGHTA, FQGTGA. V was shortened by 1 base and J by 5 bases, with 15 bases between the two germline ends. The length of the CDR3 is 15 residues. Here the CDR3 DNA reads TGTGCCAGCAGCTTAATGCCGGTCACCGGGGACGAGCAGTACTTC. Residues: CASSLMPVTGDEQYF.